A selection of T cell receptor beta chains follows, all from one sample in a study of cytomegalovirus exposure and HLA in healthy donors. Produced via immunoSEQ multiplex PCR; TCRdb's table is partial and in-frame only. The profile shows about 220,000 clones, about 89% of them singletons. The sequencing sample was made of PBMCs. The origin of the receptors is a woman in her late teens or twenties in good health and CMV-seronegative. The CDR3 runs from the conserved cysteine through the conserved F or W. A D gene is named only where the DNA matches it firmly. The size field is filled for only some rows; it gives once, few, many or a size class.

D: -
size: -
J: TRBJ1-2
V: TRBV27
DNA: TGTGCCAGCAGAGATAACGGGAGGGCCCATGGCTACACCTTC
CDR3: CASRDNGRAHGYTF

D: TRBD1
size: -
J: TRBJ1-2
V: TRBV18
DNA: TGTGCCAGCTCACCACGGGACCCCGTAGGGGGCGGCTACACCTTC
CDR3: CASSPRDPVGGGYTF

D: -
size: -
J: TRBJ2-3
V: TRBV10-1
DNA: TGCGCCAGCAGTGAGGCAGTAAAAGATACGCAGTATTTT
CDR3: CASSEAVKDTQYF

D: TRBD1
size: -
J: TRBJ1-5
V: TRBV19
DNA: TGTGCCAGTAGTGTGGGACAGGGAGGAGGTCAGCCCCAGCATTTT
CDR3: CASSVGQGGGQPQHF

D: -
size: -
J: TRBJ1-5
V: TRBV5-4
DNA: TGTGCCAGCATCATTCCTGGGTCGGGGGGACGCAGCAATCAGCCCCAGCATTTT
CDR3: CASIIPGSGGRSNQPQHF

D: TRBD1
size: once
J: TRBJ2-2
V: TRBV25-1
DNA: TGTGCCAGCGGGAGGGGGACAGGGGGCTTCGGCGATTCCGGGGAGCTGTTTTTT
CDR3: CASGRGTGGFGDSGELFF

D: TRBD2
size: -
J: TRBJ2-1
V: TRBV7-3
DNA: TGTGCCAGCAGCCTCCCGACTAGCGGGACTCTGAATGAGCAGTTCTTC
CDR3: CASSLPTSGTLNEQFF

D: -
size: -
J: TRBJ1-1
V: TRBV19
DNA: TGTGCCAGTAGTATAGTGGGCGGGGGAGGTACTGAAGCTTTCTTT
CDR3: CASSIVGGGGTEAFF

D: -
size: -
J: TRBJ2-7
V: TRBV28
DNA: TGTGCCAGCAGTTTATGGCGGTACGAGCAGTACTTC
CDR3: CASSLWRYEQYF

D: -
size: -
J: TRBJ1-3
V: TRBV27
DNA: TGTGCCAGCAGTTTACAGGGAACTGGAAACACCATATATTTT
CDR3: CASSLQGTGNTIYF

D: TRBD2
size: -
J: TRBJ2-7
V: TRBV10-2
DNA: TGCGCCAGCAGCCTCAGCGGGGGCGGCCGTGGCGAGCAGTACTTC
CDR3: CASSLSGGGRGEQYF

D: -
size: -
J: TRBJ2-1
V: TRBV6-5
DNA: TGTGCCAGCAGTTCGTCCCTAGCGCCTAACAATGAGCAGTTCTTC
CDR3: CASSSSLAPNNEQFF

D: -
size: -
J: TRBJ1-6
V: TRBV6-5
DNA: TGTGCCAGCAGTTACATTGCGGGGATAGATTCACCCCTCCACTTT
CDR3: CASSYIAGIDSPLHF

D: TRBD1
size: few
J: TRBJ1-5
V: TRBV5-4
DNA: TGTGCCACGACCCATGACAGGGGCAATCAGCCCCAGCATTTT
CDR3: CATTHDRGNQPQHF

D: -
size: -
J: TRBJ2-2
V: TRBV4-1
DNA: TGCGCCAGCAGTCGCGAACTAGCCTCGGTCCGGGAGCTGTTTTTT
CDR3: CASSRELASVRELFF

D: -
size: -
J: TRBJ2-3
V: TRBV7-3
DNA: TGTGCCAGCAGCTCCCACACCGGGACTCGGGGAGGAGATACGCAGTATTTT
CDR3: CASSSHTGTRGGDTQYF

D: -
size: -
J: TRBJ1-1
V: TRBV7-6
DNA: TGTGCCAGCAGCTTCAACCCGGGAAGTCATGAAGCTTTCTTT
CDR3: CASSFNPGSHEAFF

D: -
size: few
J: TRBJ1-2
V: TRBV6-5
DNA: TGTGCCAGCAGAGGACGGGCAGGGGATGGCTACACCTTC
CDR3: CASRGRAGDGYTF

D: -
size: -
J: TRBJ1-1
V: TRBV2
DNA: TGTGCTACCAGGAGGGAGACTGAAGCTTTCTTT
CDR3: CATRRETEAFF

D: TRBD1
size: -
J: TRBJ1-2
V: TRBV6-5
DNA: TGTGCCAGCAGTTCAGGGGGAACGGGCTACACCTTC
CDR3: CASSSGGTGYTF

D: -
size: -
J: TRBJ2-1
V: TRBV7-3
DNA: TGTGCCAGCAGCTTACAACTTCTCAATGAGCAGTTCTTC
CDR3: CASSLQLLNEQFF

D: -
size: -
J: TRBJ2-3
V: TRBV5-4
DNA: TGTGCCAGCACAGAAAACAACCGGGGTACGCAGTATTTT
CDR3: CASTENNRGTQYF

D: -
size: -
J: TRBJ1-3
V: TRBV19
DNA: TGTGCCAGTAGTATTTCGACGCTGGAGCCTGGAAACACCATATATTTT
CDR3: CASSISTLEPGNTIYF

D: -
size: -
J: TRBJ2-7
V: TRBV10-3
DNA: TGTGCCACACAAACCGGAGCCTACTACGAGCAGTACTTC
CDR3: CATQTGAYYEQYF

D: -
size: -
J: TRBJ2-3
V: TRBV5-1
DNA: TGCGCCAGCAGCTCGACCGCGGTGGTCACAGATACGCAGTATTTT
CDR3: CASSSTAVVTDTQYF

D: TRBD2
size: -
J: TRBJ2-7
V: TRBV7-2
DNA: TGTGCCAGCAGCTTAGTCGGGACTAGCGGCTCCTACGAGCAGTACTTC
CDR3: CASSLVGTSGSYEQYF

D: TRBD1
size: -
J: TRBJ1-1
V: TRBV2
DNA: TGTGCCAGCAGCGATGTGGACAGGTTTGACACTGAAGCTTTCTTT
CDR3: CASSDVDRFDTEAFF

D: -
size: -
J: TRBJ2-3
V: TRBV13
DNA: TGTGCCAGCAGCGTAGACATTGGCACAGATACGCAGTATTTT
CDR3: CASSVDIGTDTQYF

D: -
size: once
J: TRBJ2-1
V: TRBV2
DNA: TGTGCCAGCAAGGGTCGAGGGAGGATCTCCTACAATGAGCAGTTCTTC
CDR3: CASKGRGRISYNEQFF